Presented here are 18 T cell receptor beta chains from one specimen sequenced in a study of identical twins. TCRdb recomputed calls from the 5' RACE reads with MiXCR, one row per CDR3 protein. The table includes around 250,000 distinct CDR3 sequences, roughly 13% detected once. The same sample was also studied in work on yellow fever vaccine responses in identical twins.

Material for sequencing was memory (CD45RO+) T cells sorted from blood. Receptors were obtained from a woman aged 18-30 years in good health.

This clonotype was observed many times. The chain uses TRBV3-1 and TRBJ1-1; D uncertain. This CDR3 is built from 12 residues. CDR1 is LGHDT, CDR2 YNNKEL, per germline (reference sequence). V was trimmed by 5 bases and J by 4 bases, leaving 8 bases between them. CDR3 in DNA: TGTGCCAGCAGCGCCGCGGGCACTGAAGCTTTCTTT. This translates into CASSAAGTEAFF.

V usage is TRBV6-4 and J usage is TRBJ2-1, with a weak D call TRBD2 (6 bases). Germline V gene lookup returns CDR1 MRHNA and CDR2 SNTAGT. V dropped 4 bases and J dropped 8 bases, with 15 bases sitting between them. There are 14 residues in the CDR3. The chain's CDR3 is CASSGGREIHEQFF. The CDR3 DNA reads TGTGCCAGCAGTGGTGGTCGGGAGATCCATGAGCAGTTCTTC.

This clonotype was counted many times. The germline gene is not matched at one end of the junction; a read error may be the cause. The chain combines TRBV7-9 with TRBJ2-2; D gene ambiguous. The CDR3 extends over 16 amino acids. Germline V lookup: CDR1 SEHNR, CDR2 FQNEAQ (reference sequence). Here the CDR3 reads CASSLPRGVDTGELFF. The CDR3 region has the DNA TGTGCAAGCAGCTTACCCAGAGGAGTGGACACCGGGGAGCTGTTTTTT.

This rearrangement joins TRBV18 to TRBJ1-1; D may be TRBD1 (6 bases). Between the trimmed V and J ends, which lost 0 bases and 4 bases, there was a span of 9 bases. This CDR3 has 14 residues. CDR1 is KGHSH and CDR2 is LQKENI in the germline V gene. For the CDR3, the DNA is TGTGCCAGCTCACCACCGGGCAGGGGCACTGAAGCTTTCTTT. Encoded protein: CASSPPGRGTEAFF.

The CDR3 sequence is CASSQKGDQPQHF. The CDR3 DNA follows: TGTGCCAGCAGCCAAAAGGGGGACCAGCCCCAGCATTTT. The V gene is TRBV4-2, the J gene TRBJ1-5; tentative D call: TRBD1 (6 bases). This CDR3 is built from 13 residues. Trimming took 2 bases from V and 7 from J, leaving 9 bases between them. Per the germline V gene, CDR1 is LGHNA and CDR2 is YNFKEQ.

The genes are TRBV6-1 and TRBJ2-3, with no clear D. Trimming cost V 1 base and J 8 bases, with 13 bases left between them. This CDR3 region has 14 residues. In germline, CDR1 is MNHNS, CDR2 SASEGT. The CDR3 here is CASSEGKGGGTQYF. DNA for the CDR3: TGTGCCAGCAGTGAAGGGAAGGGTGGCGGTACGCAGTATTTT.

In this sample, this clonotype turned up many times. This rearrangement joins TRBV9 to TRBJ2-3; TRBD2 agrees at 7 bases. V gave up 6 bases and J gave up 0 bases; unmatched junction bases: 10. This CDR3 is built from 16 residues. Per germline, CDR1 SGDLS and CDR2 YYNGEE. DNA of the CDR3: TGTGCCAGCAACCTGGGCGGGAGCTATAGCACAGATACGCAGTATTTT. This translates into CASNLGGSYSTDTQYF.

The rearrangement links TRBV28 to TRBJ2-3; 9 bases align to TRBD2. Germline CDR1 MDHEN, CDR2 SYDVKM. Losses at the gene ends were 4 bases for V and 1 base for J; bases not matched to a gene: 0. This CDR3 has 14 residues. In DNA form, the CDR3 reads TGTGCCAGCAGTTGGACTAGCGGCACAGATACGCAGTATTTT. Translation gives CASSWTSGTDTQYF.

The chain links TRBV29-1 to TRBJ2-3, with 13 bases that match TRBD2. CDR3 length: 16 residues. Per the germline V gene, CDR1 is SQVTM and CDR2 is ANQGSEA. Germline trimming cut 7 bases from V and 2 bases from J; bases unmatched to any gene: 9. CDR3 sequence: CSAAGTSGTATDTQYF. The CDR3 coding sequence is TGCAGCGCCGCCGGGACTAGCGGGACGGCCACAGATACGCAGTATTTT.

This clonotype was seen ten or more times. The chain uses TRBV15 and TRBJ2-7; no reliable D call. Trimming took off 0 bases at V and 7 bases at J, with 10 bases between the two ends. In germline, CDR1 is LNHNV, CDR2 YYDKDF (reference sequence). The CDR3 is 13 amino acids. CDR3 DNA sequence: TGTGCCACCAGCAGAGATCTGGCAGGAGAGCAGTACTTC. This codes for CATSRDLAGEQYF.

This clonotype has just a few counts. The V call is TRBV5-5, the J call TRBJ1-1, with D perhaps TRBD1 (5 bases). The CDR3 length is 15 residues. Germline V gives CDR1 SGHKS, CDR2 YYEKEE (reference sequence). Trimming took 4 bases from V and 0 from J, leaving 13 bases between them. CDR3 residues: CASSESTVMNTEAFF. CDR3 DNA sequence: TGTGCCAGCAGCGAATCGACAGTAATGAACACTGAAGCTTTCTTT. Using reference TRBV5-5 and TRBJ1-1 for the parts outside the CDR3, the full variable domain is DAGVTQSPTHLIKTRGQQVTLRCSPISGHKSVSWYQQVLGQGPQFIFQYYEKEERGRGNFPDRFSARQFPNYSSELNVNALLLGDSALYLCASSESTVMNTEAFFGQGTRLTVV.

This clonotype has only a few counts. The V gene is TRBV4-2, the J gene TRBJ2-2; TRBD2 is a possible D gene (5 bases). The CDR3 has 15 residues. Germline-derived CDR1 and CDR2 are LGHNA and YNFKEQ. Deletions cut 3 bases from V and 1 base from J, with 9 bases between. CDR3 protein: CASSQGDRNTGELFF. Here the CDR3 DNA reads TGTGCCAGCAGCCAGGGAGACCGGAACACCGGGGAGCTGTTTTTT.

The chain joins TRBV7-2 to TRBJ2-7; the match to TRBD1 covers 7 bases. CDR3 length equals 15 residues. After removal of 1 base from V and 3 bases from J, the junction contained 6 bases not matched to a gene. Germline values: CDR1 SGHTA, CDR2 FQGNSA. The CDR3, as DNA: TGTGCCAGCAGCTTAGTGAAGGGGGCCAACTACGAGCAGTACTTC. Translating it yields CASSLVKGANYEQYF.

The rearrangement joins TRBV6-2 or TRBV6-3 to TRBJ2-1, with D perhaps TRBD2 (6 bases). This CDR3 spans 15 amino acids. The V and J ends lost 7 bases and 0 bases respectively, with 13 bases between them. The germline V gene encodes CDR1 MNHEY and CDR2 SVGEGT. This chain's CDR3 is CASILAGSSYNEQFF. The CDR3 nucleotides are TGTGCCAGCATTCTGGCGGGGAGCTCCTACAATGAGCAGTTCTTC.

This clonotype appeared a few times. V gene TRBV20-1 combines with J gene TRBJ1-1; no reliable D call. Germline CDR1 is DFQATT and CDR2 is SNEGSKA (reference sequence). The CDR3 runs 13 residues. Trimming removed 3 bases at V and 4 bases at J, with 12 bases between. DNA of the CDR3: TGCAGTGCTAGTGGGCTAGAGGCCACTGAAGCTTTCTTT. It encodes CSASGLEATEAFF.

The DNA of the CDR3 is TGTGCCAGCAGCTTAAACGGGGGGGGAGATACGCAGTATTTT. Translated, it gives CASSLNGGGDTQYF. The chain carries TRBV7-3 and TRBJ2-3, with TRBD2 identical over 8 bases. With 1 base clipped from V and 5 bases from J, the junction kept 2 bases outside the gene matches. CDR1 is SGHTA, CDR2 FQGTGA, per germline. The CDR3 length is 14 residues.

The chain joins TRBV20-1 to TRBJ1-6; no firm D call. The germline gives CDR1 DFQATT, CDR2 SNEGSKA (reference sequence). The V end was cut by 6 bases, the J end by 9 bases, with 15 bases between. The CDR3 has 13 amino acids. CDR3 sequence: CSAPTRTGSPLHF. DNA of the CDR3: TGCAGTGCCCCGACCCGAACGGGTTCACCCCTCCACTTT.

The V call is TRBV7-6, the J call TRBJ2-5, with D perhaps TRBD1 or TRBD2 (6 bases each). This CDR3 has 15 amino acids. V was cut by 5 bases and J by 5 bases, with 18 bases left in between. Per germline, CDR1 SGHVS and CDR2 FNYEAQ. CDR3 sequence reads: CASSASGAREETQYF. The DNA for the CDR3 is TGTGCCAGCAGCGCCTCGGGGGCCAGGGAGGAGACCCAGTACTTC.